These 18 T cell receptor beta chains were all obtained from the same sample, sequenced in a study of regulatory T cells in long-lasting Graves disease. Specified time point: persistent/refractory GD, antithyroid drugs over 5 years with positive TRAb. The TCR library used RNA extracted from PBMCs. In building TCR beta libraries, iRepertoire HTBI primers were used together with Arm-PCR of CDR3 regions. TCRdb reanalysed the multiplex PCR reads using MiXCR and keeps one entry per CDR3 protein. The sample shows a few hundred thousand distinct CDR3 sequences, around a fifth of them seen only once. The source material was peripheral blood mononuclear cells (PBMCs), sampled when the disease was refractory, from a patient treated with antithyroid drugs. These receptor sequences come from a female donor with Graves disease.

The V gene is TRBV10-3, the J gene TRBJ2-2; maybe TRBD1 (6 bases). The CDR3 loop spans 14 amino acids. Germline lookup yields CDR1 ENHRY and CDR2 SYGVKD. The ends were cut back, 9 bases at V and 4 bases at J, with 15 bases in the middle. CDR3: CAIPGQSGTGELFF. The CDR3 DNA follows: TGTGCCATTCCTGGACAGTCGGGCACCGGGGAGCTGTTTTTT.

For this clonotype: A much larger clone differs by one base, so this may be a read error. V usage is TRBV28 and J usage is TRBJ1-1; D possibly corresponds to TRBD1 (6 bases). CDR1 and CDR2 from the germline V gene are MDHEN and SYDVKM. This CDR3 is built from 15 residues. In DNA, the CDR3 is TGTGCCAGCAGTCCAGTCGGGGTCGGGGACACTGAAGCTCTCTTT. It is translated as CASSPVGVGDTEALF.

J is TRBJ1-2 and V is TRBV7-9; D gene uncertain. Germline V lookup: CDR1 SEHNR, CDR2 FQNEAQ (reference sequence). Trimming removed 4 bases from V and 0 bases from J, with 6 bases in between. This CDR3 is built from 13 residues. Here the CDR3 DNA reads TGTGCCAGCAGCTACGGAACTAACTATGGCTACACCTTC. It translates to CASSYGTNYGYTF.

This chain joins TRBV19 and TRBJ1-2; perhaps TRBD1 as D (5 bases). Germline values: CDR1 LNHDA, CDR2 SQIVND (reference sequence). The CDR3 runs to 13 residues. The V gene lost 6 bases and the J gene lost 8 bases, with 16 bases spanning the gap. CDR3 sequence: CASSPSGTKGYTF. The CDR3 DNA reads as TGTGCCAGTAGCCCTTCCGGGACTAAAGGCTACACCTTC. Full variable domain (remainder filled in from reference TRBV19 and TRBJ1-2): DGGITQSPKYLFRKEGQNVTLSCEQNLNHDAMYWYRQDPGQGLRLIYYSQIVNDFQKGDIAEGYSVSREKKESFPLTVTSAQKNPTAFYLCASSPSGTKGYTFGSGTRLTVV.

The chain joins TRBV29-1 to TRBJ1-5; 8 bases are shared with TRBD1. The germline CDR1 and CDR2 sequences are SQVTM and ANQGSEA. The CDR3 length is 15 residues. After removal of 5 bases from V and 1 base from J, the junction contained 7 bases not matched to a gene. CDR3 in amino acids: CSVLGTGGSNQPQHF. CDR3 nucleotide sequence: TGCAGCGTTTTGGGGACAGGAGGAAGCAATCAGCCCCAGCATTTT.

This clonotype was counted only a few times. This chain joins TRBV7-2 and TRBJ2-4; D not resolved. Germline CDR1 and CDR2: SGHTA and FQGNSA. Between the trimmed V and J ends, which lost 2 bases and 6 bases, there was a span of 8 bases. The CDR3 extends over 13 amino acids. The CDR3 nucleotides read TGTGCCAGCAGCTTATTACTGACAAACATTCAGTACTTC. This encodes CASSLLLTNIQYF.

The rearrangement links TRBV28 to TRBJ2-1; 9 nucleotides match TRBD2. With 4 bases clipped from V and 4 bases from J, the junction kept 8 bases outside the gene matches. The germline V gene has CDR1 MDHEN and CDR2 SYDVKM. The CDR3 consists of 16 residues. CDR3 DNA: TGTGCCAGCAGTTCTAGCGGGGCCGGTTCTTACAATGAGCAGTTCTTC. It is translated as CASSSSGAGSYNEQFF.

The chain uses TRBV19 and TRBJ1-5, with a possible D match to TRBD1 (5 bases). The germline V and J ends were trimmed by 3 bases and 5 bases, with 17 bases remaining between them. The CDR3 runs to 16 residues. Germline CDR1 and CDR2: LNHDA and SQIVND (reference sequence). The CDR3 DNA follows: TGTGCCAGTAGTATGAAGGGGTGGGTTAGGGATCAGCCCCAGCATTTT. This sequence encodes CASSMKGWVRDQPQHF.

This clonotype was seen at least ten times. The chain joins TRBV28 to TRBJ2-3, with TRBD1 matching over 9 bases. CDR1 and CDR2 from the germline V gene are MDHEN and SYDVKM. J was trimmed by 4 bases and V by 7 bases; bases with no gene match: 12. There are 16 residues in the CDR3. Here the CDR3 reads CASIPAGTGFSDTQYF. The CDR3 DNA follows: TGTGCCAGCATTCCTGCCGGGACAGGGTTTTCAGATACGCAGTATTTT. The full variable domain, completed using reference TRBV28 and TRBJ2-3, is DVKVTQSSRYLVKRTGEKVFLECVQDMDHENMFWYRQDPGLGLRLIYFSYDVKMKEKGDIPEGYSVSREKKERFSLILESASTNQTSMYLCASIPAGTGFSDTQYFGPGTRLTVL.

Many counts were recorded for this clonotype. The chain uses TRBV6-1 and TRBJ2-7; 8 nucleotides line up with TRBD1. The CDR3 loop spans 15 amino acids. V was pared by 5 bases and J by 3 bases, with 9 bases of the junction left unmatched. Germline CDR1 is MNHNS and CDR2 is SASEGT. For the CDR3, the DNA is TGTGCCAGCAGTCTCCAACAGGGGACAGGCTACGAGCAGTACTTC. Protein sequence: CASSLQQGTGYEQYF.

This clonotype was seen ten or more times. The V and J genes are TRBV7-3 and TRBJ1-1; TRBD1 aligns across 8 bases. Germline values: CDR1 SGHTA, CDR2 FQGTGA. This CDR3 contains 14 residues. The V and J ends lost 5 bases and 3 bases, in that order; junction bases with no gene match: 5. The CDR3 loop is CASSGQGQDTEAFF. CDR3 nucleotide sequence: TGTGCCAGCAGCGGACAGGGCCAGGACACTGAAGCTTTCTTT.

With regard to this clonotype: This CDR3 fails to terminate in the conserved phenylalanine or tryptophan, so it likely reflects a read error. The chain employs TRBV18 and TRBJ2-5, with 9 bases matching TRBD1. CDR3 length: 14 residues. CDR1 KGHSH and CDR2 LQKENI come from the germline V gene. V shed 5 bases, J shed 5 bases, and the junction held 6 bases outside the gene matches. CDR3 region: CASSFTGGMETQYS. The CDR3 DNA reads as TGTGCCAGCTCATTCACAGGGGGCATGGAGACCCAGTACTCC.

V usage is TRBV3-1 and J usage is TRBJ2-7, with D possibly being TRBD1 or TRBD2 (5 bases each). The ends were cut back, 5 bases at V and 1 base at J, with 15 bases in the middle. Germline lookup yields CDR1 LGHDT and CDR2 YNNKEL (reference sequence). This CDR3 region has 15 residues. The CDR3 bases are TGTGCCAGCAGCGTTTCCGGGACGGGATCCTACGAGCAGTACTTC. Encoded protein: CASSVSGTGSYEQYF.

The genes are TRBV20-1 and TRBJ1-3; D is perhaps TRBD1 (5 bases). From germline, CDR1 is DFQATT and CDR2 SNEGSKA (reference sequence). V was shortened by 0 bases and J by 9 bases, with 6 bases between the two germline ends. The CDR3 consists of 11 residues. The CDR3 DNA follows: TGCAGTGCTAGAGATGGGGGCACCATATATTTT. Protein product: CSARDGGTIYF.

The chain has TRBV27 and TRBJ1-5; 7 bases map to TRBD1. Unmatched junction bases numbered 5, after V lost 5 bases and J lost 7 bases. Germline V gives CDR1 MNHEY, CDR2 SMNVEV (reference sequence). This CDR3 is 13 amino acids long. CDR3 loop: CASSLNRGQPQHF. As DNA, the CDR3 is TGTGCCAGCAGTCTGAACAGGGGACAGCCCCAGCATTTT.

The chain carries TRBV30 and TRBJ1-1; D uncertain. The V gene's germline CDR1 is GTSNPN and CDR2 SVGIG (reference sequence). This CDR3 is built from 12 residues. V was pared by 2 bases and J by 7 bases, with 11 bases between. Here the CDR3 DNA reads TGTGCCTGGAGTAGGCAGGTGTATGAAGCTTTCTTT. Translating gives CAWSRQVYEAFF.

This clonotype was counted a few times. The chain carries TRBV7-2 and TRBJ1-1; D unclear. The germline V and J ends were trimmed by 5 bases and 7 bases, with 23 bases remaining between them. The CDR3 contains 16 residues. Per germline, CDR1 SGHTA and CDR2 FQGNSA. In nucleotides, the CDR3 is TGTGCCAGCAGCCCCTACTCGGAGGAGGACCGCTATGAAGCTTTCTTT. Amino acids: CASSPYSEEDRYEAFF.

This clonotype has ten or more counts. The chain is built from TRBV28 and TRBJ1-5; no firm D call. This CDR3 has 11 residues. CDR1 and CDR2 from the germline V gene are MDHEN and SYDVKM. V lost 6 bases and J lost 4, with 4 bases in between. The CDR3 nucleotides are TGTGCCAGCAGGTCAAATCAGCCCCAGCATTTT. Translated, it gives CASRSNQPQHF.